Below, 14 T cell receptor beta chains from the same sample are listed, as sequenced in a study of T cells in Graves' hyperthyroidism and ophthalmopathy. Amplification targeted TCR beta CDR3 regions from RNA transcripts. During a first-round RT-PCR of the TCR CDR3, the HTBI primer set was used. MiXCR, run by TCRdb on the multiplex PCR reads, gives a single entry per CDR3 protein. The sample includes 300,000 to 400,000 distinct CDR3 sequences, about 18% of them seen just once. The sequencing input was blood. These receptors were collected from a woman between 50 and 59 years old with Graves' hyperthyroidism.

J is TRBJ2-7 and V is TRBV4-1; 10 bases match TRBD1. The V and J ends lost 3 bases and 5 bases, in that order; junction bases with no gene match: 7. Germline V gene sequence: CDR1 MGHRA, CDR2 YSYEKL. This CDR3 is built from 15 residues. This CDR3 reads CASSHPGQGSDEQYF. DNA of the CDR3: TGCGCCAGCAGCCATCCGGGACAGGGGAGCGACGAGCAGTACTTC.

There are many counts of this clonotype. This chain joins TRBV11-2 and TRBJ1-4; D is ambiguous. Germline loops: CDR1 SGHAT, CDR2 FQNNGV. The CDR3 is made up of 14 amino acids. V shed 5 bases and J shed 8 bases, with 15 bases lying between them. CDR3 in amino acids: CASSLGLITEKLFF. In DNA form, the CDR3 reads TGTGCCAGCAGCCTCGGACTTATCACGGAAAAACTGTTTTTT.

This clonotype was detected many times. The CDR3 protein is CSARDLAGAPQETQYF. The CDR3 nucleotides read TGCAGTGCTAGAGATCTAGCGGGGGCGCCACAAGAGACCCAGTACTTC. The chain recombines TRBV20-1 with TRBJ2-5, with 10 bases matching TRBD2. The CDR3 loop spans 16 amino acids. Germline loops: CDR1 DFQATT, CDR2 SNEGSKA (reference sequence). With V trimmed by 0 bases and J by 2 bases, 6 bases remained unmatched.

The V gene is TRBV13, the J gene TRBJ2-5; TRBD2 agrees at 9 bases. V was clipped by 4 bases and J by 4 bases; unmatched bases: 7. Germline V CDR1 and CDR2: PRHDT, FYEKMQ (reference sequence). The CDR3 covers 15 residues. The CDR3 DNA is TGTGCCAGCAGCTCCTTAGCGGGAGCCCGAGAGACCCAGTACTTC. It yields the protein CASSSLAGARETQYF.

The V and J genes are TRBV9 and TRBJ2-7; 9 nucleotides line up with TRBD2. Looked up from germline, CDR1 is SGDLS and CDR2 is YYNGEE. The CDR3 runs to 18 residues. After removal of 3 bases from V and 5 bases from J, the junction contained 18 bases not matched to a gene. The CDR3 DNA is TGTGCCAGCAGCGCTCCGAGGGTAGGGACTAGCTTGATGGACGAGCAGTACTTC. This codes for CASSAPRVGTSLMDEQYF.

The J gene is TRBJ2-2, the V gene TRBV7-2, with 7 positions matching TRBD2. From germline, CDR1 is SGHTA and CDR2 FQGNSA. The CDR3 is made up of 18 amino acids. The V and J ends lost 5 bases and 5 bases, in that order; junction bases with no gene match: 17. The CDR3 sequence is CASSPFLGEGLKTGELFF. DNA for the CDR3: TGTGCCAGCAGCCCATTTCTAGGGGAGGGCCTAAAAACCGGGGAGCTGTTTTTT.

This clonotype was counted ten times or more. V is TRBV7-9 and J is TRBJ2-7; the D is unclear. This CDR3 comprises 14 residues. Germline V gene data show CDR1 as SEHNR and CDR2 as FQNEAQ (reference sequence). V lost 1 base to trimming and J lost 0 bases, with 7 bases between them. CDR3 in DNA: TGTGCCAGCAGCTTAGGGGAAAGCTCCTACGAGCAGTACTTC. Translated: CASSLGESSYEQYF.

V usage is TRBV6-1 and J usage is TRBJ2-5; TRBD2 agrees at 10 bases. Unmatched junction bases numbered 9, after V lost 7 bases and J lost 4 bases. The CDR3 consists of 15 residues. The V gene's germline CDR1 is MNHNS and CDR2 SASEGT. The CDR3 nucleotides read TGTGCCAGCAAAATAGCGGGAGGTGGCGGAGAGACCCAGTACTTC. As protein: CASKIAGGGGETQYF.

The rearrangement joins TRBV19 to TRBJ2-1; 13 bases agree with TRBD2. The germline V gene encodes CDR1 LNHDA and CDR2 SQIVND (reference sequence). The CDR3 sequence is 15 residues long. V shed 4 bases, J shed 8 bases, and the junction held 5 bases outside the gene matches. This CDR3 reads CASSKGLAGRDEQFF. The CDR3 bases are TGTGCCAGTAGTAAGGGACTAGCGGGACGCGATGAGCAGTTCTTC.

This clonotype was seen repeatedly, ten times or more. CDR3: CASSDRDRGANQPQHF. The CDR3 DNA sequence: TGTGCCAGCAGCGACCGGGACAGGGGGGCCAATCAGCCCCAGCATTTT. The chain combines TRBV28 with TRBJ1-5, with 11 bases that match TRBD1. The ends lost 6 bases at V and 3 bases at J; junction bases unmatched: 7. Germline lookup yields CDR1 MDHEN and CDR2 SYDVKM. The CDR3 totals 16 residues.

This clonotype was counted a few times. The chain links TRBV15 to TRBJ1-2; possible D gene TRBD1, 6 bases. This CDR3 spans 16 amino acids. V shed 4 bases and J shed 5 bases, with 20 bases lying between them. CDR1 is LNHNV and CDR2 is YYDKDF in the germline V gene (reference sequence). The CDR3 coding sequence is TGTGCCACCAGCACCGAGAGCGAGACAGGCTATTATGGCTACACCTTC. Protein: CATSTESETGYYGYTF.

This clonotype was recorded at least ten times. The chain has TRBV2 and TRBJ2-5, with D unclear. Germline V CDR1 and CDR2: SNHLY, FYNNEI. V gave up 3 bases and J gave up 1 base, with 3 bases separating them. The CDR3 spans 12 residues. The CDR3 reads CASSEAQETQYF. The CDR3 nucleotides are TGTGCCAGCAGTGAGGCCCAAGAGACCCAGTACTTC.

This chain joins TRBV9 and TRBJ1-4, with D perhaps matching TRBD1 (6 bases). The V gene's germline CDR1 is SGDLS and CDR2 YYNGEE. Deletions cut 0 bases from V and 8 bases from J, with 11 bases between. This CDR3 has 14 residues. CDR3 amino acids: CASSVGGLGEKLFF. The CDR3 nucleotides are TGTGCCAGCAGCGTAGGGGGGCTGGGAGAAAAACTGTTTTTT.

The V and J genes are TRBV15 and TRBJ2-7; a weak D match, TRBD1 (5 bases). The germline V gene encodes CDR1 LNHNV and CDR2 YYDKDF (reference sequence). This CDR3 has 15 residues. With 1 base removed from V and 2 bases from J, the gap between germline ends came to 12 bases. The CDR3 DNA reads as TGTGCCACCAGCAGAGGAAGGGGTGGGACCTACGAGCAGTACTTC. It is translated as CATSRGRGGTYEQYF.